This TCR beta chain was captured in a study of blood T cells in healthy people across ages (dated by TCRdb to the mid-2010s). Concerning the study at large: In model experiments, template switching captured roughly one uniquely barcoded TCR beta cDNA molecule for every two T cells. For two donors (one aged 18 to 29 and one aged 80 or older), the study analyzed two additional independent replicas of 1 million unique cDNA reads from the same blood draw. The study measured age-related changes in TCR beta repertoire diversity using deep sequencing normalized with unique cDNA molecular identifiers. To avoid experimental bias, donors of different ages were randomly spread across the sequencing lanes. Donors were grouped into four age groups: young (average roughly 17 years), middle-aged (approximately 41), aged (62) and long-lived (just over 80). The paper's findings and limits, for the study overall: Because the CMV infection status of the donors was unknown, age-related changes in expanded clonotypes may potentially have been confounded. Compared with the aged group, the long-lived group had more naive CD4+ T cells, fewer expanded clones and increased TCR diversity, suggesting age selection. Conclusive comparison of naive and antigen-experienced compartments was prevented by the profiling of bulk unsorted PBMCs. The percentage of naive T cells measured by flow cytometry correlated strongly with observed TCR beta diversity. Estimates of total diversity based on one million sequenced T cells were regarded as lower bounds and as underestimates. Observed TCR beta diversity per million T cells fell roughly linearly with age, and a significant reduction was already apparent by age around 40.

Comments on this clonotype: This receptor's antigen is unknown. Base quality data are lacking; no much larger clone is found one base away.

At the junction V is shortened by 6 bases and J by 6 bases; bases outside the gene matches: 6. Counted from cysteine to phenylalanine, this CDR3 has 14 amino acids. The entry retains the CDR3 DNA only, 42 bases that are in frame from base 1. From the germline V gene (reference sequence), CDR1 is DFQATT and CDR2 is SNEGSKA. Libraries were prepared through 5' RACE. Data came from an Illumina HiSeq 2500. A second PCR of 7 to 11 cycles was performed with a sample-barcoded 5' primer and a J-beta primer mix. Each TCR beta cDNA molecule received a unique molecular identifier from a template-switch 5' adaptor carrying 12 random nucleotides. At least 2.5 million CDR3-containing paired-end reads were obtained from each sample. First-strand cDNA was synthesized from all RNA with the Mint cDNA synthesis kit, primed by a TRBC-specific oligonucleotide. After uracil-DNA glycosylase treatment, a first 18-cycle PCR used universal primers M1SS and BC2_uni_R on all cDNA. The authors' analysis ran thus. Normalization of each sample was performed by random selection of 1 million high-quality reads, each carrying a distinct molecular identifier. Reads sharing molecular identifiers were discarded rather than binned into consensus sequences. MiTCR, run with a Q25 quality threshold and the strictest error-elimination algorithm, handled CDR3 identification, clonotype clustering and error correction. A nonparametric unseen species model with Euler transformation was used to estimate a lower bound on total TCR beta diversity. TCRdb took the public reads, trimmed them with fastp at Q25, ran MiXCR for clone calling and kept in-frame beta chains. All rows with the same CDR3 protein become a single entry with the most common DNA and genes. TCRdb's processing, not the authors' own work, is the source of the V and J calls. In this sample the table shows about 1.8 million distinct CDR3 sequences, approximately 50% of which occur a single time. The top ten constitute around 2.1% of the sample.

Systemically healthy Caucasian individuals from Russia, around 39 in total and aged about 6 to 90 years, were included as donors. Around 10 milliliters of peripheral blood were collected from each donor into EDTA-treated Vacutainer tubes. Ficoll-Paque density-gradient centrifugation was used to isolate PBMCs, with at least 6.5 million obtained per sample. Total RNA, at least 5 micrograms per sample, was extracted from PBMCs with Trizol reagent. For every donor, flow cytometry on a PBMC aliquot measured the percentage of naive CD45RAhigh/CD27high T cells. The chain uses TRBV20-1 and TRBJ1-6; 9 middle bases align to TRBD1. This receptor was identified in a woman aged 40 to 50 in good health. Sequenced sample: blood. The CDR3 protein is CSAGGTGSNSPLHF. The DNA reads as follows: TGCAGTGCGGGGGGGACAGGGAGTAATTCACCCCTCCACTTT.